Listed here are 3 T cell receptor beta chains from one sample, sequenced in a study of T cell responses to AZD1222 COVID-19 vaccine. Here immunoSEQ multiplex PCR was the method, and the copy in TCRdb shows in-frame clones only, minus some. Its table lists over 140,000 clones. The sequenced material came from peripheral blood. Receptor source: an adult in good health.

V usage is TRBV30 and J usage is TRBJ2-2; D remains unclear. Germline V gene data show CDR1 as GTSNPN and CDR2 as SVGIG (reference sequence). V was clipped by 7 bases and J by 0 bases, with 15 bases between them. The CDR3 has 15 residues. The CDR3 nucleotides read TGTGCCTCAATCGGTCCCTACGCGAACACCGGGGAGCTGTTTTTT. As protein: CASIGPYANTGELFF.

The rearrangement uses TRBV10-3 and TRBJ2-5; 8 bases are shared with TRBD1. The CDR3 contains 13 residues. CDR1 is ENHRY and CDR2 is SYGVKD in the germline V gene. V lost 4 bases and J lost 4; bases outside the gene matches: 2. This chain's CDR3 is CAISAGGSETQYF. The CDR3, as DNA: TGTGCCATCAGTGCAGGGGGCTCAGAGACCCAGTACTTC.

The chain's CDR3 is CASSSGLAGGLEEQYF. The CDR3 DNA follows: TGTGCCAGCAGCTCGGGACTAGCGGGGGGGCTGGAAGAGCAGTACTTC. This rearrangement joins TRBV7-2 to TRBJ2-7; 16 nucleotides agree with TRBD2. Germline V lookup: CDR1 SGHTA, CDR2 FQGNSA. CDR3 size: 16 residues. V was clipped by 4 bases and J by 7 bases; unmatched bases: 7.